The rows below give T cell receptor beta chains drawn from one sample of a study of T cells in Graves' hyperthyroidism and ophthalmopathy. TCRdb recomputed calls from the multiplex PCR reads with MiXCR, one row per CDR3 protein. The sample yields fewer than 350,000 distinct CDR3 sequences, about 21% seen once. Source material: blood. Receptor source: a woman aged 45-65 years with Graves' hyperthyroidism. Each CDR3 is given with its conserved first and last residue. A D gene is named only where the DNA matches it firmly. Only part of the rows carry a size: once, few, many, or a class if the clone is expanded.

v_gene	d_gene	j_gene	abundance	CDR3aa	CDR3nt
TRBV2	NA	TRBJ2-2	many	CASRRDFLRNTGELFF	TGTGCCAGCCGACGGGACTTCCTGAGGAACACCGGGGAGCTGTTTTTT
TRBV30	NA	TRBJ1-1	many	CAWNLGGLEAFF	TGTGCCTGGAACTTGGGGGGACTTGAAGCTTTCTTT
TRBV20-1	TRBD1	TRBJ1-5	few	CSARKGAGGNQPQHF	TGCAGTGCTAGGAAGGGGGCCGGCGGCAATCAGCCCCAGCATTTT
TRBV2	NA	TRBJ1-6	NA	CASVGGAGNSPLHF	TGTGCCAGCGTGGGAGGGGCGGGCAATTCACCCCTCCACTTT
TRBV20-1	TRBD2	TRBJ2-7	NA	CSATRGDYEQYF	TGCAGTGCTACCCGGGGGGACTACGAGCAGTACTTC
TRBV15	NA	TRBJ1-4	NA	CATTGGGSNEKLFF	TGTGCCACCACTGGAGGGGGGTCTAATGAAAAACTGTTTTTT
TRBV7-9	TRBD1	TRBJ1-2	NA	CASSFQGTGDYGYTF	TGTGCCAGCAGTTTCCAAGGGACAGGGGACTATGGCTACACCTTC
TRBV5-1	NA	TRBJ2-1	few	CASSLRLPEQFF	TGCGCCAGCAGCTTGAGACTTCCCGAGCAGTTCTTC
TRBV2	TRBD1	TRBJ1-1	many	CASRGTGGTEAFF	TGTGCCAGCAGGGGGACAGGGGGCACTGAAGCTTTCTTT
TRBV27	NA	TRBJ2-2	many	CASSLVPGMNTGELFF	TGTGCCAGCAGTTTAGTTCCGGGGATGAACACCGGGGAGCTGTTTTTT
TRBV5-1	NA	TRBJ2-6	once	CASRVDSSGANVLTF	TGCGCCAGCAGGGTAGACAGCTCTGGGGCCAACGTCCTGACTTTC
TRBV29-1	TRBD2	TRBJ2-7	many	CSVETSGKVEQYF	TGCAGCGTTGAGACTAGCGGGAAGGTTGAGCAGTACTTC
TRBV20-1	NA	TRBJ1-1	many	CSALDTMNTEAFF	TGCAGTGCTCTGGACACGATGAACACTGAAGCTTTCTTT
TRBV20-1	NA	TRBJ1-5	NA	CSARENRGNQPQHF	TGCAGTGCTAGAGAGAACAGGGGCAATCAGCCCCAGCATTTT
TRBV11-2	TRBD2	TRBJ2-1	NA	CASSLGLAGYYNEQFF	TGTGCCAGCAGCTTAGGTCTAGCGGGTTACTACAATGAGCAGTTCTTC
TRBV20-1	TRBD2	TRBJ2-1	NA	CSARLAEYNEQFF	TGCAGTGCTCGACTAGCGGAGTACAATGAGCAGTTCTTC
TRBV6-6	TRBD2	TRBJ2-1	few	CASSYSSGGAGEQFF	TGTGCCAGCAGTTACTCTAGCGGGGGGGCCGGGGAGCAGTTCTTC
TRBV20-1	TRBD1	TRBJ2-7	few	CSARDPRAGGSSEQYF	TGCAGTGCTAGAGATCCCCGGGCAGGGGGCTCGAGCGAGCAGTACTTC
TRBV6-9	TRBD1	TRBJ1-1	NA	CASSYGAQGGSTEAFF	TGTGCCAGCAGTTACGGTGCTCAGGGGGGGAGCACTGAAGCTTTCTTT
TRBV27	NA	TRBJ2-7	many	CASRNMGSLETYEQYF	TGTGCCAGCAGAAATATGGGGTCACTAGAAACCTACGAGCAGTACTTC
TRBV2	NA	TRBJ1-2	NA	CASRAGPYGYTF	TGTGCCAGCAGGGCAGGGCCATATGGCTACACCTTC
TRBV30	NA	TRBJ2-2	NA	CAWSQSTGWNTGELFF	TGTGCCTGGAGTCAGAGTACAGGGTGGAACACCGGGGAGCTGTTTTTT
TRBV27	TRBD2	TRBJ2-1	many	CASSPRPGGSYNEQFF	TGTGCCAGCAGTCCGCGCCCTGGCGGGAGCTACAATGAGCAGTTCTTC
TRBV15	NA	TRBJ1-2	NA	CATSRPGYSGYTF	TGTGCCACCAGCAGACCAGGGTACAGTGGCTACACCTTC
TRBV27	TRBD1	TRBJ2-7	NA	CASSMGTGVHEQYF	TGTGCCAGCTCCATGGGGACAGGGGTCCACGAGCAGTACTTC
TRBV20-1	NA	TRBJ2-7	NA	CSARRDNPYEQYF	TGCAGTGCTAGAAGGGACAACCCCTACGAGCAGTACTTC
TRBV20-1	NA	TRBJ2-1	NA	CSARGPVPYNEQFF	TGCAGTGCTAGGGGGCCGGTACCTTACAATGAGCAGTTCTTC
TRBV27	TRBD1	TRBJ2-4	NA	CASSPVGTGYIQYF	TGTGCCAGCAGTCCCGTAGGGACAGGGTACATTCAGTACTTC
TRBV5-1	TRBD1	TRBJ2-1	NA	CASSPRTGLDEQFF	TGCGCCAGCAGCCCCAGGACAGGCCTCGATGAGCAGTTCTTC
TRBV11-3	TRBD2	TRBJ2-2	many	CASSRLAGEGGELFF	TGTGCCAGCAGCCGTCTCGCGGGGGAGGGCGGGGAGCTGTTTTTT
TRBV7-9	NA	TRBJ1-4	NA	CASSLDAGAEKLFF	TGTGCCAGCAGCTTAGATGCGGGAGCGGAAAAACTGTTTTTT
TRBV5-1	TRBD2	TRBJ2-7	many	CASSLTSGVTEQYF	TGCGCCAGCAGCCTGACTAGCGGGGTAACCGAGCAGTACTTC
TRBV28	NA	TRBJ1-2	few	CASSLSALNYGYTF	TGTGCCAGCAGTTTATCAGCCCTTAACTATGGCTACACCTTC
TRBV5-1	TRBD2	TRBJ2-1	many	CASSSGLAGQAYNEQFF	TGCGCCAGCAGCTCCGGACTAGCGGGGCAGGCCTACAATGAGCAGTTCTTC
TRBV20-1	NA	TRBJ1-1	many	CSASRGSNTEAFF	TGCAGTGCTAGTCGGGGTTCGAACACTGAAGCTTTCTTT
TRBV11-3	NA	TRBJ2-4	many	CASSKGRGIQYF	TGTGCCAGCAGCAAAGGCCGGGGCATTCAGTACTTC
TRBV6-1	NA	TRBJ1-2	few	CASSRTYRDYGYTF	TGTGCCAGCAGTAGAACGTACAGGGACTATGGCTACACCTTC